A single sample is the source of the 11 T cell receptor beta chains below, sequenced in a study of blood T cell repertoires in COVID-19. This table comes from immunoSEQ multiplex PCR, and its TCRdb copy is limited to in-frame clones, with some not included. This table has 55,000 to 65,000 clones, about 87% appearing once. Material: peripheral blood. All receptors come from a human donor with active COVID-19. The donor label of this sample is uncertain.

This clone was detected a few times. The chain recombines TRBV6-5 with TRBJ2-1; D remains ambiguous. CDR3 length equals 12 residues. V lost 7 bases and J lost 2, with 6 bases in between. Germline V CDR1 and CDR2: MNHEY, SVGAGI. CDR3 sequence: CASKSAYNEQFF. CDR3 bases: TGTGCCAGCAAAAGCGCCTACAATGAGCAGTTCTTC.

This chain uses TRBV30 with TRBJ1-2; tentative D call: TRBD1 (6 bases). V was pared by 3 bases and J by 3 bases, with 17 bases between. Germline V lookup: CDR1 GTSNPN, CDR2 SVGIG (reference sequence). The CDR3 spans 15 residues. CDR3 protein: CAWSETGRGYYGYTF. CDR3 coding DNA: TGTGCCTGGAGCGAGACAGGACGGGGCTACTATGGCTACACCTTC.

V is TRBV7-2 and J is TRBJ1-1, with unresolved D. V lost 5 bases and J lost 4, with 11 bases in between. The CDR3 is 13 amino acids. The V gene's germline CDR1 is SGHTA and CDR2 FQGNSA. The CDR3 loop is CASSMATATEAFF. The CDR3 DNA reads as TGTGCCAGCAGCATGGCCACCGCCACTGAAGCTTTCTTT. Full variable domain (missing parts from reference TRBV7-2 and TRBJ1-1): GAGVSQSPSNKVTEKGKDVELRCDPISGHTALYWYRQSLGQGLEFLIYFQGNSAPDKSGLPSDRFSAERTGGSVSTLTIQRTQQEDSAVYLCASSMATATEAFFGQGTRLTVV.

The chain is built from TRBV6-5 and TRBJ1-2; D unclear. Germline V gives CDR1 MNHEY, CDR2 SVGAGI. The length of the CDR3 is 14 residues. V was shortened by 4 bases and J by 5 bases, with 14 bases between the two germline ends. DNA of the CDR3: TGTGCCAGCAGTTCCCCGGCGGAGCCTTATGGCTACACCTTC. This translates into CASSSPAEPYGYTF.

The chain links TRBV13 to TRBJ2-4, with D perhaps TRBD2 (5 bases). The V and J ends lost 5 bases and 8 bases respectively, with 16 bases between them. This CDR3 spans 14 amino acids. Germline-derived CDR1 and CDR2 are PRHDT and FYEKMQ (reference sequence). The CDR3 region has the DNA TGTGCCAGCAGCGAGGGAGTCTCCGGGGACATTCAGTACTTC. Its translation is CASSEGVSGDIQYF.

V gene TRBV2 combines with J gene TRBJ1-6; 9 nucleotides line up with TRBD1. Germline values: CDR1 SNHLY, CDR2 FYNNEI. With 2 bases clipped from V and 8 bases from J, the junction kept 1 base outside the gene matches. This CDR3 has 14 residues. CDR3 sequence (DNA): TGTGCCAGCAGTGAAAGGACAGGGGATTCACCCCTCCACTTT. Protein product: CASSERTGDSPLHF.

The chain is built from TRBV21-1 and TRBJ2-7; TRBD2 is the table's D call, not checked against the DNA. TRBV21-1 is an annotated pseudogene. The CDR3 totals 15 residues. CDR3 DNA sequence: TGTGCCAGCAGCAAAATGGAGGGGCTAGGCTACGAGCAGTACTTC. This translates into CASSKMEGLGYEQYF.

The CDR3 loop is CASSFGTSTTNEKLFF. In DNA, the CDR3 is TGTGCCAGCAGCTTCGGGACATCCACAACTAATGAAAAACTGTTTTTT. The rearrangement joins TRBV5-8 to TRBJ1-4, with a tentative D call TRBD1 (6 bases). The CDR3 contains 16 residues. Germline CDR1 reads SGHTS; CDR2 reads YDEGEE. Trimming shortened V by 2 bases and J by 0 bases, and 11 bases separated the two germline ends.

The chain combines TRBV10-2 with TRBJ1-2; possibly TRBD1 for D (5 bases). This CDR3 spans 13 amino acids. The ends were cut back, 4 bases at V and 7 bases at J, with 13 bases in the middle. Germline loops: CDR1 WSHSY, CDR2 SAAADI. The CDR3 spells CASSATAYTGYTF. CDR3 coding DNA: TGCGCCAGCAGTGCGACAGCCTATACTGGCTACACCTTC.

This clone was observed once. CDR3 protein: CASSYGQGAPYEQYF. The DNA of the CDR3 is TGTGCCAGCAGTTACGGACAGGGCGCTCCCTACGAGCAGTACTTC. The chain couples TRBV6-2 or TRBV6-3 to TRBJ2-7, with TRBD1 matching over 8 bases. The junction had 5 bases not matched to a gene; V was cut back by 2 bases and J by 2 bases. Germline loops: CDR1 MNHEY, CDR2 SVGEGT. This CDR3 has 15 residues.

This clone has only a few counts. The chain employs TRBV7-8 and TRBJ2-7, with 9 bases aligning to TRBD2. The CDR3 has 16 amino acids. In germline, CDR1 is SGHVS, CDR2 FQNEAQ. V shed 10 bases and J 5 bases; nucleotides not matched to a gene: 18. The CDR3 bases are TGTGCCACACGGGGAAGCTTGCGGGAGGGCCCCCACGAGCAGTACTTC. As protein: CATRGSLREGPHEQYF.